The clone carrying this TCR beta chain showed up just a few times. Its matching antigen is unknown. UMIs were added to TCR cDNA along with a universal primer site when it was made by 5'RACE template switching. TCRdb reanalysed the 5' RACE reads using MiXCR and keeps one entry per CDR3 protein. In the table there are approximately 160,000 distinct CDR3 sequences, roughly a tenth of which are singletons. This specimen belongs to a study of T cells after yellow fever vaccination. The ends lost 1 base at V and 4 bases at J; junction bases unmatched: 3. The CDR3 has 14 amino acids. Germline CDR1 reads SEHNR; CDR2 reads FQNEAQ (reference sequence). Study results and limitations: There was a possibility that FACS-sorted repertoires contained abundant clonotypes contaminating from the bulk population. At under 97% for CD4 and around 91% for CD8, most primary-vaccination clones showed up again after the booster. Some clonotypes, a small share, were shared between CD4 and CD8 compartments.

The sample in question was CD8+ T cells sorted from PBMCs, obtained 45 days after the yellow fever booster vaccination. The chain couples TRBV7-9 to TRBJ1-2; 7 bases map to TRBD1. The TCR was taken from a man younger than 30 who received the YFV17D yellow fever vaccine. CDR3 protein: CASSLGGGGYGYTF. The CDR3 coding sequence is TGTGCCAGCAGCTTAGGAGGGGGCGGCTATGGCTACACCTTC.